The 10 T cell receptor beta chains below all came from one sample that was sequenced in a study of T cell clonality in common variable immunodeficiency. Using immunoSEQ multiplex PCR, the repertoire was profiled, and TCRdb retains in-frame clones only, with some absent. Listed for the sample are some 28,000 clones, none seen a single time. Sequencing used peripheral blood mononuclear cells. These receptors all stem from a person aged 18 to 70 in good health.

This clone was seen many times. The read comes to an end 3 residues before the CDR3 does, leaving the germline J gene to fill in the end. V usage is TRBV10-3 and J usage is TRBJ1-4; D remains ambiguous. The V gene's germline CDR1 is ENHRY and CDR2 SYGVKD. V was clipped by 10 bases and J by 8 bases, with 14 bases between them. The CDR3 runs 12 residues. This CDR3 reads CATGEEAEKLFF. CDR3 DNA, as far as it was read: TGTGCCACCGGAGAGGAAGCGGAAAAA.

This clone was observed at least ten times. The read falls 3 residues short of the CDR3 end, and the missing part is taken from the germline J gene. The chain joins TRBV14 to TRBJ1-2; tentatively, D is TRBD1 (5 bases). Trimming left V 6 bases short and J 7 bases short, with 15 bases between. Germline CDR1 reads SGHDN; CDR2 reads FVKESK. The CDR3 runs to 13 residues. The part of the CDR3 DNA that was read is TGTGCCAGCAGTCCTTCCGGGGGAGGTGGC. Translated, it gives CASSPSGGGG. The entire CDR3 protein reads CASSPSGGGGYTF.

This clone was seen a few times. The read terminates 3 residues before the CDR3 end, so the remaining end is supplied by the germline J gene. V is TRBV7-2 and J is TRBJ1-5; D is uncertain. The CDR3 runs to 13 residues. V was clipped by 0 bases and J by 9 bases, with 9 bases between them. Germline loops: CDR1 SGHTA, CDR2 FQGNSA. CDR3 residues: CASSLAPYLPQHF. The part of the CDR3 DNA that was read is TGTGCCAGCAGCTTAGCACCCTATCTGCCC. The entire variable domain, with the rest obtained from reference TRBV7-2 and TRBJ1-5, is as follows: GAGVSQSPSNKVTEKGKDVELRCDPISGHTALYWYRQSLGQGLEFLIYFQGNSAPDKSGLPSDRFSAERTGGSVSTLTIQRTQQEDSAVYLCASSLAPYLPQHFGDGTRLSIL.

This clone was seen ten or more times. One junction end does not reproduce the germline sequence, and a read error may be involved. The CDR3 extends 3 residues past the end of the read, so its final part is completed from the germline J gene. The chain recombines TRBV4-2 with TRBJ1-1; D call uncertain. This CDR3 has 13 amino acids. CDR1 and CDR2 (germline): LGHNA, YNFKEQ. CDR3 bases read: TGCGCCAGCAGCCAAGCAGGGAACACTGAA. Amino acids: CASSQAGNTE. The whole CDR3 protein reads CASSQAGNTEAFF.

As to this clone: The read comes to an end 3 residues before the CDR3 does, leaving the germline J gene to fill in the end. The chain is built from TRBV7-8 and TRBJ1-1; D remains unclear. Germline V gene data show CDR1 as SGHVS and CDR2 as FQNEAQ. This CDR3 region has 11 residues. This CDR3 is CASSFGLGAFF. The sequenced part of the CDR3 DNA is TGTGCCAGCAGCTTTGGGCTGGGA.

This clone was counted a few times. The read gets to within 3 residues of the CDR3 end, and the germline J gene fills in the rest. The chain carries TRBV30 and TRBJ1-1; a possible D gene is TRBD1 (6 bases). Germline V gene lookup returns CDR1 GTSNPN and CDR2 SVGIG (reference sequence). V dropped 5 bases and J dropped 3 bases, with 22 bases sitting between them. The length of the CDR3 is 16 residues. The CDR3 DNA, read in part, is TGTGCCTGGCACTCCCCTTGGCAGGGGCGCGACACTGAA. Protein product: CAWHSPWQGRDTE. The full CDR3 reads CAWHSPWQGRDTEAFF.

This clone came up many times. The read terminates 3 residues before the CDR3 end, so the remaining end is supplied by the germline J gene. The chain carries TRBV20-1 and TRBJ1-5, with 7 positions matching TRBD1. Germline V gene data show CDR1 as DFQATT and CDR2 as SNEGSKA (reference sequence). The junction had 3 bases not matched to a gene; V was cut back by 3 bases and J by 4 bases. There are 13 residues in the CDR3. The CDR3 DNA, read in part, is TGCAGTGCTAGCGACAGGGCTAATCAGCCC. Residues: CSASDRANQP. The whole CDR3 protein reads CSASDRANQPQHF.

This clone has at least ten counts. Sequencing ends 3 residues short of the CDR3 end; the germline J gene provides the rest. This sequence joins TRBV19 and TRBJ2-7; maybe TRBD2 (6 bases). Germline V gives CDR1 LNHDA, CDR2 SQIVND (reference sequence). The CDR3 totals 15 residues. The V end was cut by 3 bases, the J end by 6 bases, with 18 bases between. The sequenced CDR3 bases are TGTGCCAGTAGTATGGGGGGTTTTTTGGTTGGCGAG. Residues: CASSMGGFLVGE. The CDR3, in full, reads CASSMGGFLVGEQYF.

This clone was picked up many times. Read sequence stops 3 residues before the CDR3 end, and the germline J gene provides the missing end. The V call is TRBV7-3, the J call TRBJ1-5, with D possibly TRBD1 on 6 matching bases. This CDR3 comprises 14 residues. Per germline, CDR1 SGHTA and CDR2 FQGTGA. The V and J ends lost 5 bases and 3 bases respectively, with 11 bases between them. The CDR3 here is CASSETGPNQPQHF. The CDR3 DNA, read in part, is TGTGCCAGCAGCGAGACAGGTCCCAATCAGCCC.

The table lists this clone with many counts. CDR3 residues: CSARFRNQPQHF. The part of the CDR3 DNA that was read is TGCAGTGCTAGATTCAGGAATCAGCCC. The chain employs TRBV20-1 and TRBJ1-5, with D hard to call. The sequence runs out 3 residues before the end of the CDR3; the remainder is reconstructed from the germline J gene. Germline V gene lookup returns CDR1 DFQATT and CDR2 SNEGSKA (reference sequence). This CDR3 spans 12 amino acids. V lost 2 bases and J 4 bases, leaving 6 bases between the germline ends.